This note documents a single T cell receptor (beta chain) sequence. This clone was counted between two and nine times. Its antigen target is currently unknown. Base-call qualities are not available, and no considerably larger clone is one nucleotide away. TCRbeta CDR3 regions were amplified from genomic DNA by means of the immunoSEQ Assay, a bias-controlled multiplex PCR. Under the source paper's analysis protocol: The number of nucleated cells in each sample was estimated from the amplification of reference gene primers within the assay. To quantify the absolute abundance of each unique TCRbeta CDR3 rearrangement, sequence reads were collapsed and filtered. For each sample, productive Simpson clonality was calculated as the square root of Simpson's diversity index across productive rearrangements. The table was pulled from immuneACCESS by TCRdb, which kept in-frame rearrangements only. Such tables lose some clones; where checked, under half of the loss comes from unresolved V genes, and the rest has no known cause. V and J calls and clone size are given by that table; D and trimming were obtained from the DNA. Within this sample are around 250,000 clones, with more than 75% of them counted one time only. Of the sample, about 8.6% is held by the ten largest clones.

The collaborating institutions used their own protocols to collect whole blood in K2EDTA tubes. For TCRbeta analysis, collaborators shipped samples in one of three forms: frozen whole blood, isolated PBMCs, or DNA extracted from either of those sample types. The sample originates from a study of blood T cell repertoires in COVID-19 (dated by TCRdb to 2019 to 2021). A note on the overall study: Samples from collaborators originated in the United States, Italy and Spain and spanned both the acute and convalescent phases of COVID-19. The prospective study material was composed of cDNA or gDNA derived from T cells, B-cell-depleted T cells, or PBMCs. The dataset comprised deeply sampled blood TCRbeta repertoires from subjects exposed to, actively infected with, or recovered from COVID-19. The repertoires were released in a freely available public database meant as a resource for research on the immune response to SARS-CoV-2. The samples were drawn from two sources: the first 160 participants of the ongoing ImmuneRACE study, and 950 to 1,500 subjects contributed by 6 global collaborators. A de-identified subject ID, COVID-19 status, age in years and sex were almost always included in the sample metadata. Where available, HLA class I and class II types were obtained from metadata supplied by the sample provider rather than from assay-based typing.

V is cut back by 5 bases and J by 2 bases, with 17 bases in the junction unmatched. From the cysteine through the phenylalanine, the CDR3 covers 18 amino acids. Kept here is only the CDR3 DNA, which spans 54 bases and is read in frame from base 1. CDR1 MGHDK and CDR2 SYGVNS are derived from the germline V gene. What the study reported, not specific to this receptor: The quantity of clinical and demographic metadata differed by source and by participant and was supplied without curation.

The clonotype originates from a man in his forties with active or convalescent COVID-19. The material sequenced was peripheral blood. In this chain, TRBV25-1 is recombined with TRBJ2-7, with 8 central nucleotides matching TRBD2. The CDR3 protein: CASSNQRTGTRRAYEQYF. The DNA sequence is given as TGTGCCAGCAGTAACCAGAGGACCGGGACTAGACGGGCCTACGAGCAGTACTTC.